This TCR beta chain appears in the sequencing data of a study of blood T cells in healthy people across ages. This CDR3 comprises 14 residues. Germline CDR1 DFQATT, CDR2 SNEGSKA (reference sequence). V shed 0 bases and J 6 bases; nucleotides not matched to a gene: 4. Only one count was recorded for this clonotype. What it binds is unknown. Every sample yielded at least 6 million isolated PBMCs. Extraction yielded at least 5 micrograms of total RNA per sample. Through a sample-barcoded 5' primer and a J-beta primer mix, a second PCR was run for roughly 7 to 11 cycles. TCRdb re-analysed the 5' RACE reads in MiXCR, keeping a single row per CDR3 protein. The table records over a million distinct CDR3 sequences, over 35% of them present only once. The study's findings and limits: The authors considered diversity estimates from one million T cells to be underestimates. Strongly correlated with naive T cell percentage was TCR beta diversity.

The rearrangement links TRBV20-1 to TRBJ2-7; 11 positions agree with TRBD2. Specimen: blood. This clonotype was obtained from a woman in her fifties or sixties in good health. In DNA, the CDR3 is TGCAGTGCTAGAGATGGCACTAGCGGGAGCGAGCAGTACTTC. This translates into CSARDGTSGSEQYF.